This T cell receptor beta chain was retrieved from a study of CXCR3-negative and CXCR3-positive naive CD8 T cells. The study's findings and limits: TRB CDR3s were more hydrophobic in CXCR3-positive than in CXCR3-negative naive cells.

Comments on this clonotype: Its antigen is as yet unknown.

TRB cDNA was prepared as libraries by UMI-labeled 5' RACE. TCRdb reprocessed the 5' RACE reads and reports one entry per CDR3 protein, with no DNA. Its table lists over 45,000 distinct CDR3 sequences. Germline CDR1 SQVTM, CDR2 ANQGSEA. The CDR3 contains 14 residues. The chain employs TRBV29-1 and TRBJ2-3. Sequencing used naive CXCR3- CD8+ T cells from blood. Noted subset: CD45RO-CCR7+CD27+CD95- naive CD8+ T cells lacking CXCR3 (TNR3-). The clonotype was recovered from a human donor in good health. Some clones in this sample may be carry-over from other donors' samples. CDR3 in amino acids: CSVRIGDSTDTQYF.